One and the same sample provided the 30 T cell receptor beta chains below, sequenced in a study of blood T cell repertoires in COVID-19. The data were produced by immunoSEQ multiplex PCR, yet TCRdb's version contains in-frame clones alone and is incomplete. Of over 120,000 clones listed, approximately 89% were seen once; the top ten hold around 1.5%. Material: peripheral blood. The receptors come from a human donor in a cohort sampled during active COVID-19.

The chain recombines TRBV12-3 or TRBV12-4 with TRBJ2-3; tentative D call: TRBD1 (5 bases). The CDR3 has 13 amino acids. Deletions cut 2 bases from V and 5 bases from J, with 8 bases between. The CDR3 nucleotides read TGTGCCAGCAGTTTACTCAGGGAAGATACGCAGTATTTT. Amino acids: CASSLLREDTQYF.

The chain combines TRBV4-2 with TRBJ1-4; the D gene is possibly TRBD1 (5 bases). The V gene's germline CDR1 is LGHNA and CDR2 YNFKEQ. This CDR3 contains 15 residues. Trimming took 0 bases from V and 2 from J, leaving 7 bases between them. The CDR3 loop is CASSQEKGTNEKLFF. CDR3 sequence (DNA): TGTGCCAGCAGCCAAGAAAAGGGGACTAATGAAAAACTGTTTTTT.

The sample holds one count of this clone. V and J are TRBV4-1 and TRBJ2-5; perhaps TRBD2 as D (5 bases). V lost 5 bases and J 5 bases, leaving 15 bases between the germline ends. This CDR3 comprises 14 residues. The germline gives CDR1 MGHRA, CDR2 YSYEKL. The CDR3 DNA is TGCGCCAGCAGCTACCGGACTGCGGGTGAGACCCAGTACTTC. Translating gives CASSYRTAGETQYF.

The rearrangement uses TRBV19 and TRBJ1-5, with D tentatively TRBD1 (5 bases). This CDR3 is 13 amino acids long. V was shortened by 9 bases and J by 4 bases, with 13 bases between the two germline ends. Germline-derived CDR1 and CDR2 are LNHDA and SQIVND (reference sequence). CDR3 bases: TGTGCCAGCGTCAGCCAGGGAAATCAGCCCCAGCATTTT. Translating it yields CASVSQGNQPQHF.

The V call is TRBV18, the J call TRBJ2-2; 9 bases are shared with TRBD1. V gave up 6 bases and J gave up 7 bases; unmatched junction bases: 12. The CDR3 covers 16 residues. The germline V gene encodes CDR1 KGHSH and CDR2 LQKENI. The CDR3, as DNA: TGTGCCAGCTCCGAGGGACAGGGAGGACGGAGCGGGGAGCTGTTTTTT. Protein product: CASSEGQGGRSGELFF.

This clone has just a few counts. V gene TRBV18 combines with J gene TRBJ2-5; D is unclear. Germline assignment: CDR1 KGHSH and CDR2 LQKENI. CDR3 size: 14 residues. Trimming cost V 1 base and J 1 base, with 7 bases left between them. CDR3 DNA: TGTGCCAGCTCACCACTACCAGGCCAAGAGACCCAGTACTTC. It specifies CASSPLPGQETQYF.

J is TRBJ1-1 and V is TRBV5-1; tentative D call: TRBD1 (6 bases). Germline CDR1 reads SGHRS; CDR2 reads YFSETQ. Trimming removed 1 base from V and 2 bases from J, with 12 bases in between. This CDR3 is 15 amino acids long. In DNA, the CDR3 is TGCGCCAGCAGCTTGACAGGGTTGGTCAACACTGAAGCTTTCTTT. This gives the protein CASSLTGLVNTEAFF.

The gene calls are TRBV5-1 and TRBJ2-1, with 7 bases fitting TRBD2. J gave up 2 bases and V 4 bases, and 9 bases lay outside the gene matches. CDR3 length: 16 residues. CDR1 is SGHRS, CDR2 YFSETQ, per germline. In DNA, the CDR3 is TGCGCCAGCAGCGTGGGTTCTAGCGGTCCCTACAATGAGCAGTTCTTC. Translation: CASSVGSSGPYNEQFF.

V is TRBV7-6 and J is TRBJ2-1; TRBD2 matches 8 bases. In germline, CDR1 is SGHVS, CDR2 FNYEAQ. The CDR3 is 18 residues long. With 1 base clipped from V and 4 bases from J, the junction kept 12 bases outside the gene matches. CDR3 in amino acids: CASSLGPLTGGQYNEQFF. CDR3 nucleotides: TGTGCCAGCAGCTTAGGCCCCCTAACGGGGGGGCAGTACAATGAGCAGTTCTTC.

This clone has a single count. The chain recombines TRBV2 with TRBJ1-4; TRBD1 matches 9 bases. The CDR3 sequence is 15 residues long. Germline CDR1 and CDR2: SNHLY and FYNNEI. Trimming at V came to 9 bases and at J to 5 bases, leaving 10 bases not matched to a gene. CDR3 DNA: TGTGCCAGTGGAAGACCCGGGACAGGGAATGAAAAACTGTTTTTT. Amino acids: CASGRPGTGNEKLFF. The entire variable domain, with the rest obtained from reference TRBV2 and TRBJ1-4, is as follows: EPEVTQTPSHQVTQMGQEVILRCVPISNHLYFYWYRQILGQKVEFLVSFYNNEISEKSEIFDDQFSVERPDGSNFTLKIRSTKLEDSAMYFCASGRPGTGNEKLFFGSGTQLSVL.

This clone was detected a few times. The V and J genes are TRBV5-1 and TRBJ1-2; possible D gene TRBD1, 5 bases. The germline CDR1 and CDR2 sequences are SGHRS and YFSETQ. The CDR3 consists of 14 residues. The ends were cut back, 2 bases at V and 4 bases at J, with 12 bases in the middle. The DNA for the CDR3 is TGCGCCAGCAGCTTTTCAGGGAACGGCTATGGCTACACCTTC. It translates to CASSFSGNGYGYTF.

The rearrangement links TRBV19 to TRBJ2-3; D perhaps matches TRBD2 (6 bases). Between the trimmed V and J ends, which lost 6 bases and 0 bases, there was a span of 10 bases. The CDR3 totals 14 residues. Germline V gives CDR1 LNHDA, CDR2 SQIVND (reference sequence). CDR3 coding DNA: TGTGCCAGTAGGGGACTCGCTAGCACAGATACGCAGTATTTT. Translated, it gives CASRGLASTDTQYF.

The V and J genes are TRBV11-2 and TRBJ2-1; D is unresolved. CDR1 SGHAT and CDR2 FQNNGV come from the germline V gene. Trimming shortened V by 5 bases and J by 6 bases, and 8 bases separated the two germline ends. The length of the CDR3 is 12 residues. As DNA, the CDR3 is TGTGCCAGCAGCCCCCGGGTCAATGAGCAGTTCTTC. This codes for CASSPRVNEQFF.

The J gene is TRBJ1-2, the V gene TRBV6-4; D is ambiguous. CDR3 length: 12 amino acids. CDR1 and CDR2 (germline): MRHNA, SNTAGT. The V end was cut by 0 bases, the J end by 5 bases, with 4 bases between. The CDR3 nucleotides read TGTGCCAGCAGTGACTCGACTTATGGCTACACCTTC. Amino acid sequence: CASSDSTYGYTF.

This chain links TRBV3-1 (or the pseudogene TRBV3-2) with TRBJ1-3, with D unresolved. This CDR3 spans 11 amino acids. V lost 5 bases to trimming and J lost 8 bases, with 7 bases between them. Germline CDR1 and CDR2: LGHDT and YNNKEL (reference sequence). The CDR3 DNA sequence: TGTGCCAGCAGCGGGGAGGACACCATATATTTT. Translation gives CASSGEDTIYF.

The chain employs TRBV10-3 and TRBJ2-7; no definite D call. The CDR3 is made up of 12 amino acids. V dropped 4 bases and J dropped 3 bases, with 7 bases sitting between them. The germline gives CDR1 ENHRY, CDR2 SYGVKD. The CDR3 here is CAISGAGYEQYF. In DNA form, the CDR3 reads TGTGCCATCAGTGGGGCAGGCTACGAGCAGTACTTC.

The rearrangement links TRBV12-3 or TRBV12-4 to TRBJ2-3; 7 bases are a match to TRBD1. Trimming took 6 bases from V and 6 from J; bases not matched to a gene: 6. The CDR3 has 13 amino acids. CDR3 coding DNA: TGTGCCAGCAGCCCACAGGGGATGGATACGCAGTATTTT. Protein product: CASSPQGMDTQYF.

The CDR3 protein is CAWNRGNEKLFF. The CDR3 DNA follows: TGTGCCTGGAACAGGGGCAATGAAAAACTGTTTTTT. The J gene is TRBJ1-4, the V gene TRBV30, with 7 bases matching TRBD1. CDR3 length: 12 residues. V dropped 4 bases and J dropped 5; count of bases not matched to a gene: 1. CDR1 and CDR2 from the germline V gene are GTSNPN and SVGIG (reference sequence).

The V call is TRBV11-2, the J call TRBJ2-7; D uncertain. Trimming pared 1 base from V and 3 bases from J, leaving 19 bases between. The CDR3 contains 17 residues. CDR1 is SGHAT and CDR2 is FQNNGV in the germline V gene. The CDR3 DNA sequence: TGTGCCAGCAGCTTAGTCTCCCTAGAACGGGTAAACTACGAGCAGTACTTC. Residues: CASSLVSLERVNYEQYF.

The CDR3 loop is CASSRLAGGSDTQYF. CDR3 coding DNA: TGTGCCAGCAGTCGACTAGCGGGGGGCTCAGATACGCAGTATTTT. J is TRBJ2-3 and V is TRBV6-2 or TRBV6-3; 13 positions agree with TRBD2. V shed 5 bases, J shed 4 bases, and the junction held 3 bases outside the gene matches. This CDR3 is 15 amino acids long. The germline V gene has CDR1 MNHEY and CDR2 SVGEGT.

This rearrangement joins TRBV5-1 to TRBJ1-3; 11 bases line up with TRBD1. This CDR3 has 15 residues. Germline V CDR1 and CDR2: SGHRS, YFSETQ. Losses at the gene ends were 5 bases for V and 2 bases for J; bases not matched to a gene: 3. The CDR3 loop is CASRLGQGAGNTIYF. The CDR3 DNA reads TGCGCCAGCAGGCTGGGACAGGGGGCTGGAAACACCATATATTTT.

The V and J genes are TRBV7-9 and TRBJ1-1, with TRBD1 matching over 7 bases. Trimming at V came to 6 bases and at J to 1 base, leaving 5 bases not matched to a gene. This CDR3 is 14 amino acids long. Germline V CDR1 and CDR2: SEHNR, FQNEAQ (reference sequence). The CDR3 protein is CASRYRGPNTEAFF. The DNA for the CDR3 is TGTGCCAGCAGATACAGGGGCCCGAACACTGAAGCTTTCTTT.

CDR3 DNA sequence: TGTGCCAGCAGTTCTCAGGGCTCCTATAATTCACCCCTCCACTTT. Encoded protein: CASSSQGSYNSPLHF. The J gene is TRBJ1-6, the V gene TRBV5-4; D is perhaps TRBD1 (5 bases). The germline V gene encodes CDR1 SGHNT and CDR2 YYREEE (reference sequence). V gave up 5 bases and J gave up 0 bases, with 9 bases separating them. The CDR3 spans 15 residues.

The V and J genes are TRBV7-9 and TRBJ1-1; TRBD1 aligns across 9 bases. Germline V lookup: CDR1 SEHNR, CDR2 FQNEAQ (reference sequence). The CDR3 is made up of 14 amino acids. Losses at the gene ends were 4 bases for V and 5 bases for J; bases not matched to a gene: 5. This chain's CDR3 is CASSSRDRETEAFF. The DNA of the CDR3 is TGTGCCAGCAGCTCCCGGGACAGGGAGACTGAAGCTTTCTTT.

The chain employs TRBV18 and TRBJ2-5, with D perhaps TRBD2 (6 bases). Germline V gene sequence: CDR1 KGHSH, CDR2 LQKENI. V dropped 6 bases and J dropped 4 bases, with 12 bases sitting between them. This CDR3 has 13 amino acids. CDR3 region: CASSRSRGETQYF. In DNA, the CDR3 is TGTGCCAGCTCGCGGTCGCGGGGAGAGACCCAGTACTTC.

This clone has a handful of counts. The V and J genes are TRBV27 and TRBJ2-3; maybe TRBD1 (5 bases). Trimming shortened V by 5 bases and J by 2 bases, and 14 bases separated the two germline ends. The CDR3 is 15 amino acids. The germline V gene has CDR1 MNHEY and CDR2 SMNVEV (reference sequence). The CDR3 DNA follows: TGTGCCAGCAGTCCACGGACATACCACACAGATACGCAGTATTTT. Translated: CASSPRTYHTDTQYF.

The chain couples TRBV27 to TRBJ1-2; D unclear. Trimming left V 3 bases short and J 8 bases short, with 16 bases between. This CDR3 has 14 residues. Germline loops: CDR1 MNHEY, CDR2 SMNVEV (reference sequence). CDR3 amino acids: CASSLSSGQRGYTF. DNA of the CDR3: TGTGCCAGCAGTTTGTCGAGCGGGCAGAGGGGCTACACCTTC.

This clone showed up just a few times. V is TRBV27 and J is TRBJ1-4; no definite D call. Trimming took off 6 bases at V and 0 bases at J, with 11 bases between the two ends. Germline CDR1 reads MNHEY; CDR2 reads SMNVEV (reference sequence). The CDR3 sequence is 15 residues long. The CDR3 coding sequence is TGTGCCAGCAGGACGGTCGGAGCAACTAATGAAAAACTGTTTTTT. It specifies CASRTVGATNEKLFF.

About this clone: The junction departs from germline at one end; a sequencing error may be responsible. The V and J genes are TRBV29-1 and TRBJ1-1; D perhaps matches TRBD1 (5 bases). Germline values: CDR1 SQVTM, CDR2 ANQGSEA. This CDR3 is built from 12 residues. CDR3 in amino acids: CSVESVGTAAFF. The CDR3 coding sequence is TGCAGCGTTGAATCGGTGGGGACTGCAGCTTTCTTT.

The rearrangement joins TRBV11-2 to TRBJ2-1, with TRBD2 as a possible D gene (5 bases). Germline-derived CDR1 and CDR2 are SGHAT and FQNNGV. The germline V and J ends were trimmed by 1 base and 9 bases, with 13 bases remaining between them. This CDR3 spans 14 amino acids. CDR3 protein: CASSLVRGSGEQFF. The CDR3 region has the DNA TGTGCCAGCAGCTTAGTCCGGGGAAGTGGTGAGCAGTTCTTC.